The clone carrying this T cell receptor (beta chain) has just a few counts. Its target is not known. This CDR3 is 18 amino acids long. J gave up 7 bases and V 3 bases, and 16 bases lay outside the gene matches. This record comes from a study of identical twins. Whole-study results and caveats: Beta out-of-frame sequences showed weaker excess sharing between twins.

Template switching introduced a universal primer site, and the cDNA bore unique molecular identifiers. Using its own MiXCR run on the 5' RACE reads, TCRdb lists one record per CDR3 protein. The sample carries 550,000 to 700,000 distinct CDR3 sequences, approximately 21% recorded once. In addition, the sample was reused for a study of T cells expressing NK-cell markers. That investigation notes: Repertoire data for TCR beta were derived from sorted T cells (CD3+CD56+NKG2C+, CD3+CD56+NKG2C- and CD3+CD56-NKG2C+). Dominant NKG2C+ clonotypes in about six donors made up roughly 1.0-8% of CD8+ T cells.

This clonotype originated in a woman in her late teens or twenties in good health. Sequences were obtained from PBMCs. The genes are TRBV12-3 or TRBV12-4 and TRBJ2-5; 11 bases agree with TRBD1. The CDR3 nucleotides are TGTGCCAGCAGTTTTAGTTCGGTGCGGACAGGGGGCCGGTTGACCCAGTACTTC. Translated: CASSFSSVRTGGRLTQYF.